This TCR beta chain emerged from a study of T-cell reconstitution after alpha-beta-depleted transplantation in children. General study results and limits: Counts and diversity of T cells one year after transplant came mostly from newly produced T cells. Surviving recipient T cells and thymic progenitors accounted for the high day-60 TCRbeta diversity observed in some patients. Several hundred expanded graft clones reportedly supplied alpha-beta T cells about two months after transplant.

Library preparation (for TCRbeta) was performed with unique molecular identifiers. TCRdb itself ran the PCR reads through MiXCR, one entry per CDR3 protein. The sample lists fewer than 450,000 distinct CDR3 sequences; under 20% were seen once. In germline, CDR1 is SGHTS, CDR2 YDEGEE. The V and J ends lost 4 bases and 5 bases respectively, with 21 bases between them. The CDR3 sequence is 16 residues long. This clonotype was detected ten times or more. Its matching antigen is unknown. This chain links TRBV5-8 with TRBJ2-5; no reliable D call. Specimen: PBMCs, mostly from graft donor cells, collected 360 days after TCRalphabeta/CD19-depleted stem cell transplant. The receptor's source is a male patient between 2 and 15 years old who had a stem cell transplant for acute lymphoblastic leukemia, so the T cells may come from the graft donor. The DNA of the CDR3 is TGTGCCAGCAGCACTGGAGAGTTGGCTTGGAGCGAGACCCAGTACTTC. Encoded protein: CASSTGELAWSETQYF.